Reported below is one T cell receptor beta chain. V gave up 8 bases and J gave up 7 bases, with 15 bases separating them. Germline V gene sequence: CDR1 LNHDA, CDR2 SQIVND (reference sequence). The CDR3 is 12 amino acids. Libraries were prepared by immunoSEQ multiplex PCR; TCRdb keeps only in-frame clonotypes and omits some of them. The sample has approximately 150,000 clones; about 93% are singletons. This record belongs to a study of T cell responses to AZD1222 COVID-19 vaccine. The V gene is TRBV19, the J gene TRBJ2-7; D ambiguous. This receptor was obtained from an adult in good health. The material was peripheral blood, obtained on day 0 of AZD1222 vaccination. The CDR3 nucleotides read TGTGCCAGTGGTAATGGTTTTGGTGAGCAGTACTTC. Its protein is CASGNGFGEQYF.